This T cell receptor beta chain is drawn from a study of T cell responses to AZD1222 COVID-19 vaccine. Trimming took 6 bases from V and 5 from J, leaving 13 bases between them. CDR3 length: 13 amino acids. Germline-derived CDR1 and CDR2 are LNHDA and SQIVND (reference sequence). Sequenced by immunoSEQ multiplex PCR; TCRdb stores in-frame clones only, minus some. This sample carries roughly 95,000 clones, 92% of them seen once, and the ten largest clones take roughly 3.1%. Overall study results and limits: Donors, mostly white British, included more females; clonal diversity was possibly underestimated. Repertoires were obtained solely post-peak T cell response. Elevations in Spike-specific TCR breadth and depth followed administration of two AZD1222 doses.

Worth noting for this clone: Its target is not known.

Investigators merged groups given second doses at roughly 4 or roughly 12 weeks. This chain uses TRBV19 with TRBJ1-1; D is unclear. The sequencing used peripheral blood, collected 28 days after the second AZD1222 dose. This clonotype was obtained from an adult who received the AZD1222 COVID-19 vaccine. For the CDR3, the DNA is TGTGCCAGTAGCGTGAGATCGGGGACTGAAGCTTTCTTT. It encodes CASSVRSGTEAFF.